This paragraph covers one T cell receptor (beta chain) sequence. This entry belongs to a study of T cells in localized non-small cell lung cancer. Using immunoSEQ multiplex PCR, the repertoire was profiled, and TCRdb retains in-frame clones only, with some absent. Of 6,000 to 10,000 clones listed, roughly 92% were seen once; the top ten hold around 3%. The receptor comes from a woman aged 40-70 years with stage I lung adenocarcinoma. The source material was peripheral blood, sampled before any cancer treatment.

The CDR3 loop reads CATGSGGAPGTDTQYF. The CDR3 DNA reads TGTGCCACAGGAAGCGGGGGCGCCCCAGGCACAGATACGCAGTATTTT. J is TRBJ2-3 and V is TRBV10-3; 8 bases agree with TRBD2. The CDR3 covers 16 residues. CDR1 and CDR2 from the germline V gene are ENHRY and SYGVKD. Trimming took 10 bases from V and 1 from J; bases not matched to a gene: 13.